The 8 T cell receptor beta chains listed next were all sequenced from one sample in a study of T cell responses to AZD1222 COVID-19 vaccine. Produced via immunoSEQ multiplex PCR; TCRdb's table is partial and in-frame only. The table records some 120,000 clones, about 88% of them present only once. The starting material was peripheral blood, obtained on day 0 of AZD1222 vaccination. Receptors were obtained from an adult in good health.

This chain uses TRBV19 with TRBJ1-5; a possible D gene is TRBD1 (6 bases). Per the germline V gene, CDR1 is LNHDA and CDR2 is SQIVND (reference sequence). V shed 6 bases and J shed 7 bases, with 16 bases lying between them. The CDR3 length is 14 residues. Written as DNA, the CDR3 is TGTGCCAGTAGCCAGCTCCGGGACAAGCAGCCCCAGCATTTT. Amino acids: CASSQLRDKQPQHF. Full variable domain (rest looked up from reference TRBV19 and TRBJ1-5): DGGITQSPKYLFRKEGQNVTLSCEQNLNHDAMYWYRQDPGQGLRLIYYSQIVNDFQKGDIAEGYSVSREKKESFPLTVTSAQKNPTAFYLCASSQLRDKQPQHFGDGTRLSIL.

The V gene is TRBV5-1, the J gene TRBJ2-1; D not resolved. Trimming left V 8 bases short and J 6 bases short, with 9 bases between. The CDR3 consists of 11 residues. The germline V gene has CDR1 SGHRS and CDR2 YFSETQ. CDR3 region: CARPHPNEQFF. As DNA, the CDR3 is TGCGCCAGACCCCACCCCAATGAGCAGTTCTTC.

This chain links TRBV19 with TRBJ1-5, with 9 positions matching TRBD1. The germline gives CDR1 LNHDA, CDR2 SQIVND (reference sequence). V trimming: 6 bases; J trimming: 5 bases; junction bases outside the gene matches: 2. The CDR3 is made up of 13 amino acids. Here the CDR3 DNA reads TGTGCCAGTAGGGGACAGGGCCATCAGCCCCAGCATTTT. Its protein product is CASRGQGHQPQHF.

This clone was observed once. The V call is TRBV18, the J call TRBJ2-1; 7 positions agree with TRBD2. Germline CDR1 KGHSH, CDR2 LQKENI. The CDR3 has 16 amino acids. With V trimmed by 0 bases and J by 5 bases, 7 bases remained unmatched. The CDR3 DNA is TGTGCCAGCTCACCACCGAACCTAGCGGAGAACAATGAGCAGTTCTTC. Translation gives CASSPPNLAENNEQFF.

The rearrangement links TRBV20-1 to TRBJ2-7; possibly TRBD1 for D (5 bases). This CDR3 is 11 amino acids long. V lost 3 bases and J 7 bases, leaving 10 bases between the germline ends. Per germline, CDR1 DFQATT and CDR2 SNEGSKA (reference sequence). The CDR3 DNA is TGCAGTGCTAGCCGACAGTTTGAGCAGTACTTC. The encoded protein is CSASRQFEQYF.

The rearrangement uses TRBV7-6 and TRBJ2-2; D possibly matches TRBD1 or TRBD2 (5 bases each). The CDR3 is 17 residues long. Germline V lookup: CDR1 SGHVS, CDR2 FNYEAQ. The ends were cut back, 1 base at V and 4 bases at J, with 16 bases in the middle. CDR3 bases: TGTGCCAGCAGCTTAGTTAGGGCAGGGAGTCGCACCGGGGAGCTGTTTTTT. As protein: CASSLVRAGSRTGELFF.

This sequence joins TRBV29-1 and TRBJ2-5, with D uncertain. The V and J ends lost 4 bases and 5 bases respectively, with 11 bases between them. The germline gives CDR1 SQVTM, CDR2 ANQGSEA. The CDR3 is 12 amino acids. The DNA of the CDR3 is TGCAGCGTTGTTGCAGCTGCGGAGACCCAGTACTTC. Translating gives CSVVAAAETQYF.

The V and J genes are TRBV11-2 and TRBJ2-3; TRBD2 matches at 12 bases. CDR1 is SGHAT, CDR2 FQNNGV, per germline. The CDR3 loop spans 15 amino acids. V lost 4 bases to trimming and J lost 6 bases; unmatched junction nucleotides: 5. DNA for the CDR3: TGTGCCAGCAGCTCCCCAACTAGCGGGAGGGATACGCAGTATTTT. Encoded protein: CASSSPTSGRDTQYF.